The table lists the clone carrying this T cell receptor (beta chain) with many counts. What it recognizes is unknown. The record originates from a study of response to subunit inactivated influenza vaccine. A single record per CDR3 protein comes from TCRdb applying MiXCR to the RT-PCR reads. The sample shows over 800,000 distinct CDR3 sequences, 21% of them seen only once. The study, taken as a whole, reports: Every seasonal influenza vaccination brings in few new T cells, the authors suggested.

Sequenced material: PBMCs from blood, taken about 5 days after vaccination. This clonotype was obtained from a man in his fifties who received an inactivated influenza vaccine.

The CDR3, as DNA: TGCAGTGCTAGGACCCAGGGGAACGGCAATCAGCCCCAGCATTTT. As protein: CSARTQGNGNQPQHF. The rearrangement uses TRBV20-1 and TRBJ1-5, with TRBD1 as a possible D gene (6 bases). V was cut by 3 bases and J by 2 bases, with 14 bases left in between. The CDR3 spans 15 residues. Germline lookup yields CDR1 DFQATT and CDR2 SNEGSKA (reference sequence).